The next 27 T cell receptor beta chains were all read from a single sample in a study of metastatic and nonmetastatic thyroid tumors. TCRdb called clones again from the PCR reads with MiXCR. Among almost 70,000 clones, 13% to 15% were seen once, and the ten largest hold about 6.5%. Patients were all untreated before their thyroid surgery. The sequencing input was blood. The receptor set was obtained from a male donor with papillary thyroid cancer or a benign thyroid nodule (not recorded which). Some clones in this sample may be carry-over from other donors' samples.

Only one count was recorded for this clone. J is TRBJ2-7 and V is TRBV4-2; 8 nucleotides agree with TRBD2. J gave up 3 bases and V 6 bases, and 10 bases lay outside the gene matches. The germline CDR1 and CDR2 sequences are LGHNA and YNFKEQ. The CDR3 contains 15 residues. The CDR3 sequence is CASSPRTSWDYEQYF. In nucleotides, the CDR3 is TGTGCCAGCAGTCCGCGGACTAGCTGGGACTACGAGCAGTACTTC.

This clone showed up many times. The rearrangement links TRBV20-1 to TRBJ2-3; 14 bases fit TRBD2. Germline trimming cut 0 bases from V and 2 bases from J; bases unmatched to any gene: 1. Looked up from germline, CDR1 is DFQATT and CDR2 is SNEGSKA (reference sequence). The CDR3 has 16 residues. CDR3 nucleotide sequence: TGCAGTGCTAGAGAGGGACTAGCGGGAGACACAGATACGCAGTATTTT. It is translated as CSAREGLAGDTDTQYF.

This clone was detected ten times or more. This chain uses TRBV7-3 with TRBJ2-3; a weak D match, TRBD2 (6 bases). This CDR3 is built from 13 residues. Germline V CDR1 and CDR2: SGHTA, FQGTGA. V lost 3 bases and J 8 bases, leaving 12 bases between the germline ends. The CDR3 protein is CASSFDKGGTQYF. Written as DNA, the CDR3 is TGTGCCAGCAGCTTTGACAAGGGAGGTACGCAGTATTTT.

This clone was picked up many times. The chain employs TRBV6-1 and TRBJ2-7, with TRBD1 matching 8 bases. The trim removed 5 bases at V and 4 bases at J, leaving 4 bases unmatched. CDR1 and CDR2 (germline): MNHNS, SASEGT. There are 13 residues in the CDR3. The CDR3 coding sequence is TGTGCCAGCAGTTGGGACAGGATGTACGAGCAGTACTTC. It yields the protein CASSWDRMYEQYF.

This clone was observed many times. A much larger clone differs by one base, so this may be a read error. Other DNA sequences in this sample translate to the same CDR3. The V and J genes are TRBV6-1 and TRBJ2-1, with 8 bases identical to TRBD2. V lost 7 bases, J lost 15 bases, and 17 bases stayed unmatched. The CDR3 spans 14 residues. Germline assignment: CDR1 MNHNS and CDR2 SASEGT. The CDR3 spells CASTEGVGRAMTFF. CDR3 DNA sequence: TGTGCCAGCACCGAGGGAGTCGGGAGGGCCATGACGTTCTTC.

With regard to this clone: This may come from a read error, since a much larger clone is one base off. V and J are TRBV6-4 and TRBJ1-2; D perhaps matches TRBD1 (5 bases). CDR1 MRHNA and CDR2 SNTAGT come from the germline V gene. The CDR3 length is 13 residues. V lost 7 bases and J 6 bases, leaving 15 bases between the germline ends. The DNA of the CDR3 is TGTGCCAGCATTTTTCAGAGGGACCATGGCTACACCTTC. This translates into CASIFQRDHGYTF.

This clone counts as medium-sized. V usage is TRBV6-1 and J usage is TRBJ1-3; D is unclear. Germline V CDR1 and CDR2: MNHNS, SASEGT. The ends were cut back, 8 bases at V and 4 bases at J, with 3 bases in the middle. CDR3 length: 10 residues. CDR3 protein: CASQGNTIYF. In DNA form, the CDR3 reads TGTGCCAGCCAGGGAAACACCATATATTTT.

Ten or more counts support this clone. The rearrangement links TRBV7-9 to TRBJ2-5, with 12 bases lining up with TRBD2. V gave up 4 bases and J gave up 4 bases; unmatched junction bases: 4. This CDR3 comprises 15 residues. Germline V gene lookup returns CDR1 SEHNR and CDR2 FQNEAQ (reference sequence). CDR3 nucleotides: TGTGCCAGCAGCTCTCGACTAGCGGGAGTAGAGACCCAGTACTTC. This sequence encodes CASSSRLAGVETQYF.

This clone was detected ten times or more. The chain is built from TRBV19 and TRBJ1-3; the D is unclear. Germline V gene data show CDR1 as LNHDA and CDR2 as SQIVND (reference sequence). The CDR3 runs to 14 residues. V was trimmed by 3 bases and J by 0 bases, leaving 6 bases between them. The CDR3 loop reads CASSMWGSGNTIYF. CDR3 bases: TGTGCCAGTAGTATGTGGGGCTCTGGAAACACCATATATTTT.

V is TRBV5-1 and J is TRBJ2-5, with 14 positions matching TRBD2. V shed 5 bases, J shed 2 bases, and the junction held 8 bases outside the gene matches. Germline V lookup: CDR1 SGHRS, CDR2 YFSETQ. This CDR3 is built from 17 residues. CDR3 DNA sequence: TGCGCCAGCAGATTCGGGGGACTAGCGGGAGTACAAGAGACCCAGTACTTC. Its translation: CASRFGGLAGVQETQYF.

J is TRBJ1-2 and V is TRBV27; 10 bases are a match to TRBD1. The CDR3 sequence is 15 residues long. Germline V lookup: CDR1 MNHEY, CDR2 SMNVEV (reference sequence). The J segment lost 5 bases and the V segment lost 3 bases, leaving 6 bases of the junction unmatched. CDR3 nucleotides: TGTGCCAGCAGTTTGACAGGGGGCGCACGGTATGGCTACACCTTC. As protein: CASSLTGGARYGYTF.

A few counts support this clone. J is TRBJ2-2 and V is TRBV6-1; 8 bases align to TRBD2. The CDR3 runs to 16 residues. V lost 10 bases and J lost 3; bases outside the gene matches: 13. The germline V gene encodes CDR1 MNHNS and CDR2 SASEGT. CDR3 loop: CANIEFEREYTGELFF. The DNA of the CDR3 is TGTGCCAACATTGAATTTGAGCGGGAGTACACCGGGGAGCTGTTTTTT.

At least ten counts were recorded for this clone. This chain connects TRBV7-3 to TRBJ2-1; 8 nucleotides align to TRBD2. J was trimmed by 4 bases and V by 5 bases; bases with no gene match: 4. The CDR3 is made up of 14 amino acids. CDR1 and CDR2 (germline): SGHTA, FQGTGA. CDR3 sequence: CASSATSEYNEQFF. CDR3 nucleotide sequence: TGTGCCAGCAGCGCGACTAGCGAGTACAATGAGCAGTTCTTC.

Concerning this clone itself: A much larger clone lies one base from this, so it may be a read error. The rearrangement uses TRBV14 and TRBJ2-4; 7 nucleotides line up with TRBD1. Germline trimming cut 1 base from V and 3 bases from J; bases unmatched to any gene: 6. Germline CDR1 is SGHDN and CDR2 is FVKESK. The CDR3 runs to 16 residues. This chain's CDR3 is CASSQGQGWDKNIQYF. For the CDR3, the DNA is TGTGCCAGCAGCCAAGGACAGGGATGGGACAAAAACATTCAGTACTTC.

Many counts were recorded for this clone. The J gene is TRBJ2-2, the V gene TRBV19; perhaps TRBD2 as D (5 bases). Germline V gives CDR1 LNHDA, CDR2 SQIVND (reference sequence). CDR3 length: 17 residues. V lost 6 bases to trimming and J lost 1 base, with 18 bases between them. The CDR3 DNA follows: TGTGCCAGTAGGATATCCGGGGTATTAGGGAACACCGGGGAGCTGTTTTTT. Its protein product is CASRISGVLGNTGELFF.

On this clone itself: One junction end disagrees with the germline gene, perhaps due to a read error. The gene calls are TRBV5-1 and TRBJ2-3; D is uncertain. Germline loops: CDR1 SGHRS, CDR2 YFSETQ. CDR3 length equals 14 residues. DNA for the CDR3: TGCGCCGGCAGCCGCCCGGGTAGAACAGATACGCAGTATTTT. Its translation: CAGSRPGRTDTQYF.

There are many counts of this clone. The CDR3 here is CASSYTQGDTQYF. The DNA of the CDR3 is TGTGCCAGCAGCTACACCCAGGGAGATACGCAGTATTTT. The chain employs TRBV7-3 and TRBJ2-3; D may be TRBD1 (5 bases). The ends were cut back, 4 bases at V and 5 bases at J, with 10 bases in the middle. CDR1 is SGHTA and CDR2 is FQGTGA in the germline V gene. This CDR3 has 13 amino acids. Complete variable domain (other parts from reference TRBV7-3 and TRBJ2-3): GAGVSQTPSNKVTEKGKYVELRCDPISGHTALYWYRQSLGQGPEFLIYFQGTGAADDSGLPNDRFFAVRPEGSVSTLKIQRTERGDSAVYLCASSYTQGDTQYFGPGTRLTVL.

This clone was counted at least ten times. CDR3 DNA: TGTGCCAGCAGTTACTCCAGGTACCACGAGCAGTACTTC. Translation gives CASSYSRYHEQYF. The rearrangement uses TRBV6-2 or TRBV6-3 and TRBJ2-7, with D uncertain. Looked up from germline, CDR1 is MNHEY and CDR2 is SVGEGT. This CDR3 region has 13 residues. Between the trimmed V and J ends, which lost 0 bases and 5 bases, there was a span of 8 bases.

The chain links TRBV7-8 to TRBJ1-2, with D hard to call. This CDR3 is built from 15 residues. V lost 1 base to trimming and J lost 6 bases, with 15 bases between them. Germline CDR1 SGHVS, CDR2 FQNEAQ. CDR3 in amino acids: CASSLVEEVQDGYTF. In DNA form, the CDR3 reads TGTGCCAGCAGCTTAGTGGAGGAGGTACAAGATGGCTACACCTTC.

This clone was seen at least ten times. The genes are TRBV20-1 and TRBJ2-1, with a weak D call TRBD2 (6 bases). V gave up 4 bases and J gave up 3 bases, with 19 bases separating them. The CDR3 spans 16 residues. Germline lookup yields CDR1 DFQATT and CDR2 SNEGSKA (reference sequence). The CDR3 sequence: CSATDQIAEGYNEQFF. The DNA for the CDR3 is TGCAGTGCTACGGACCAAATAGCGGAGGGCTACAATGAGCAGTTCTTC.

This clone was counted ten times or more. V is TRBV11-2 and J is TRBJ1-1, with D perhaps TRBD1 (5 bases). The germline V and J ends were trimmed by 4 bases and 4 bases, with 16 bases remaining between them. CDR1 SGHAT and CDR2 FQNNGV come from the germline V gene. The CDR3 spans 15 residues. The DNA for the CDR3 is TGTGCCAGCAGCTGGGCCGGGGGAGAGGGCACTGAAGCTTTCTTT. Translating gives CASSWAGGEGTEAFF.

This clone has a count of ten or more. The genes are TRBV6-2 or TRBV6-3 and TRBJ1-5, with D unclear. CDR1 is MNHEY, CDR2 SVGEGT, per germline. V was clipped by 4 bases and J by 6 bases, with 10 bases between them. The CDR3 runs to 13 residues. CDR3 in amino acids: CASSLRGIQPQHF. The CDR3, as DNA: TGTGCCAGCAGTTTGCGAGGAATTCAGCCCCAGCATTTT.

This clone was seen a few times. This chain links TRBV24-1 with TRBJ2-6, with a possible D match to TRBD2 (6 bases). Germline CDR1 reads KGHDR; CDR2 reads SFDVKD. Trimming cost V 12 bases and J 0 bases, with 20 bases left between them. CDR3 length: 17 amino acids. CDR3 sequence: CAAYLGLTLSGANVLTF. The CDR3 nucleotides read TGTGCCGCCTATTTGGGACTGACACTCTCTGGGGCCAACGTCCTGACTTTC.

This clone was seen at least ten times. The rearrangement links TRBV5-1 to TRBJ1-3; D is possibly TRBD1 (5 bases). The CDR3 consists of 15 residues. V lost 0 bases and J lost 2, with 9 bases in between. Germline V gene data show CDR1 as SGHRS and CDR2 as YFSETQ. CDR3 amino acids: CASSLEGLPGNTIYF. The CDR3 coding sequence is TGCGCCAGCAGCTTGGAGGGGTTGCCTGGAAACACCATATATTTT.

Note on this clone: One junction end disagrees with the germline gene, perhaps due to a read error. The rearrangement uses TRBV20-1 and TRBJ2-7; maybe TRBD2 (6 bases). This CDR3 is built from 14 residues. CDR1 and CDR2 (germline): DFQATT, SNEGSKA (reference sequence). In DNA form, the CDR3 reads TGCAGTGCTCTCCCTGCGGGGTCCAATTACGATCAGTACTTC. Its translation: CSALPAGSNYDQYF.

J is TRBJ2-5 and V is TRBV7-8; D gene uncertain. The ends were cut back, 6 bases at V and 5 bases at J, with 13 bases in the middle. Germline values: CDR1 SGHVS, CDR2 FQNEAQ. The CDR3 is 13 amino acids. The CDR3 spells CASRTRTQETQYF. The CDR3 coding sequence is TGTGCCAGCAGGACCCGGACCCAGGAGACCCAGTACTTC.

The table lists this clone with many counts. In DNA, the CDR3 is TGTGCCAGCAGTAAGACTAGCGGGAGGGCCCTCAAGAATGAGCAGTTCTTC. Its protein product is CASSKTSGRALKNEQFF. The chain combines TRBV2 with TRBJ2-1, with 14 bases aligning to TRBD2. The CDR3 contains 17 residues. V gave up 5 bases and J gave up 7 bases; unmatched junction bases: 10. From germline, CDR1 is SNHLY and CDR2 FYNNEI. The full variable domain, completed using reference TRBV2 and TRBJ2-1, is EPEVTQTPSHQVTQMGQEVILRCVPISNHLYFYWYRQILGQKVEFLVSFYNNEISEKSEIFDDQFSVERPDGSNFTLKIRSTKLEDSAMYFCASSKTSGRALKNEQFFGPGTRLTVL.